Sequencing of this TCR beta chain was carried out in a study of shared clonotypes between healthy human individuals. CD45RO-negative, CCR7-positively selected cells formed the naive CD8 fraction, excluding terminally differentiated effector memory CD45RA+ cells. V lost 6 bases to trimming and J lost 3 bases, with 15 bases between them. The CDR3 contains 14 residues. Germline CDR1 reads MDHEN; CDR2 reads SYDVKM. Measured with immunoSEQ multiplex PCR; TCRdb has only the in-frame clones, and not every one. The data hold approximately 590,000 clones, with less than 97% observed a single time. The sample consisted of naive CD8+ T cells sorted from blood. The chain couples TRBV28 to TRBJ2-7; D could derive from TRBD1 or TRBD2 (5 bases each). This receptor was obtained from a woman aged 30 to 39 in good health. As DNA, the CDR3 is TGTGCCAGCAGCCCGGTGGGGGTGGGCTACGAGCAGTACTTC. This codes for CASSPVGVGYEQYF.